This TCR beta chain is from a study of blood T cell repertoires in COVID-19. Study-level background: In each case, the material was cDNA or gDNA derived from T cells, B-cell-depleted T cells, or PBMCs.

Profiled with immunoSEQ multiplex PCR; TCRdb holds only in-frame clones, not every one. The data contain over 150,000 clones, more than 75% of them singletons. The CDR3 extends over 17 amino acids. V lost 5 bases and J 3 bases, leaving 23 bases between the germline ends. Germline lookup yields CDR1 GTSNPN and CDR2 SVGIG (reference sequence). The receptor comes from a woman aged 70 to 79 with COVID-19, enrolled during active disease. J is TRBJ2-1 and V is TRBV30; D possibly corresponds to TRBD1 (6 bases). The sample was peripheral blood. This CDR3 is CAWGPGVTMPSYNEQFF. In nucleotides, the CDR3 is TGTGCCTGGGGCCCAGGGGTGACTATGCCAAGCTACAATGAGCAGTTCTTC.